This TCR beta chain comes out of a study of T-cell reconstitution after alpha-beta-depleted transplantation in children. Study-wide results and limits: From newly produced T cells came most of the T-cell counts and diversity one year after transplant. Some patients owed their high day-60 TCRbeta diversity to surviving recipient T cells and thymic progenitors. The origin of alpha-beta T cells about two months after transplant was reportedly several hundred expanded graft clones.

This clonotype was detected only a few times. The antigen is undetermined. Preparation of the TCRbeta library was carried out with unique molecular identifiers. Each CDR3 protein is one row after TCRdb ran MiXCR on the PCR reads. The profile shows roughly 790,000 distinct CDR3 sequences, around 17% of them singletons. The CDR3 is 12 residues long. Germline-derived CDR1 and CDR2 are SQVTM and ANQGSEA. Trimming pared 7 bases from V and 3 bases from J, leaving 13 bases between. The chain employs TRBV29-1 and TRBJ2-7; D call uncertain. The material sequenced was PBMCs, mostly from graft donor cells, taken 360 days after TCRalphabeta/CD19-depleted stem cell transplant. This TCR derives from a male patient aged 5 to 17 who had a stem cell transplant for acute lymphoblastic leukemia, so the T cells may come from the graft donor. The CDR3 is CSGWVAGYEQYF. CDR3 DNA sequence: TGCAGCGGATGGGTCGCCGGCTACGAGCAGTACTTC.